The 13 T cell receptor beta chains in this list originate from one sample, sequenced in a study of cytomegalovirus exposure and HLA in healthy donors (dated by TCRdb to about 2017). Library method: the immunoSEQ multiplex PCR assay. For the multiplex PCR, a mixture combining 60 forward primers for TCR Vbeta segments and 13 reverse primers for TCR Jbeta segments was used. TCRdb holds this immuneACCESS table with in-frame rearrangements only. Some clones are missing; in checked studies, unresolved V genes explain under half, and the rest has no known cause. For this sample there are about 260,000 clones; 80% to 90% appear just once. About 2% of the sample goes to the ten largest clones. Sequenced: PBMCs. The receptors were sampled from a middle-aged woman in good health and CMV-seropositive.

The gene calls are TRBV7-2 and TRBJ2-1; D is uncertain. The CDR3 consists of 11 residues. Germline V CDR1 and CDR2: SGHTA, FQGNSA. Trimming took off 1 base at V and 10 bases at J, with 5 bases between the two ends. CDR3 loop: CASSLDWEQFF. Here the CDR3 DNA reads TGTGCCAGCAGCTTAGACTGGGAGCAGTTCTTC.

The chain joins TRBV30 to TRBJ1-6, with 7 bases aligning to TRBD1. Looked up from germline, CDR1 is GTSNPN and CDR2 is SVGIG (reference sequence). The CDR3 runs 15 residues. With 3 bases clipped from V and 9 bases from J, the junction kept 11 bases outside the gene matches. As DNA, the CDR3 is TGTGCCTGGAGGGTGCCCCGGGACAGTTCTTCACCCCTCCACTTT. Protein product: CAWRVPRDSSSPLHF.

CDR3 residues: CASSFSPAPGTDTQYF. The CDR3 DNA sequence: TGTGCCAGCAGCTTCTCACCCGCCCCGGGGACAGATACGCAGTATTTT. This chain connects TRBV7-6 to TRBJ2-3; TRBD2 might be the D (5 bases). This CDR3 is 16 amino acids long. Trimming stripped 3 bases from V and 3 bases from J, with 16 bases between. Per the germline V gene, CDR1 is SGHVS and CDR2 is FNYEAQ.

The genes are TRBV30 and TRBJ2-7; 9 positions match TRBD2. J gave up 2 bases and V 4 bases, and 6 bases lay outside the gene matches. From germline, CDR1 is GTSNPN and CDR2 SVGIG (reference sequence). The CDR3 extends over 14 amino acids. CDR3 coding DNA: TGTGCCTGGAACCCTAGCGGGAACCCCTACGAGCAGTACTTC. Protein product: CAWNPSGNPYEQYF. The variable domain in full, with the rest retrieved from reference TRBV30 and TRBJ2-7, is SQTIHQWPATLVQPVGSPLSLECTVEGTSNPNLYWYRQAAGRGLQLLFYSVGIGQISSEVPQNLSASRPQDRQFILSSKKLLLSDSGFYLCAWNPSGNPYEQYFGPGTRLTVT.

The rearrangement links TRBV7-8 to TRBJ2-1; D ambiguous. The CDR3 sequence is 12 residues long. Germline CDR1 reads SGHVS; CDR2 reads FQNEAQ. V was trimmed by 8 bases and J by 3 bases, leaving 8 bases between them. CDR3 loop: CASQTLYNEQFF. The CDR3 bases are TGTGCCAGCCAAACTCTCTACAATGAGCAGTTCTTC.

The chain carries TRBV10-3 and TRBJ1-6, with 10 nucleotides matching TRBD1. There are 15 residues in the CDR3. V gave up 0 bases and J gave up 9 bases; unmatched junction bases: 2. Germline values: CDR1 ENHRY, CDR2 SYGVKD. The CDR3 DNA reads TGTGCCATCAGTGAGTCGACAGGGGGCATTTCACCCCTCCACTTT. It codes for CAISESTGGISPLHF.

This clone has a handful of counts. The chain is built from TRBV30 and TRBJ2-4, with 10 bases that match TRBD2. Germline CDR1 reads GTSNPN; CDR2 reads SVGIG (reference sequence). V gave up 2 bases and J gave up 7 bases; unmatched junction bases: 5. CDR3 length: 14 amino acids. The CDR3 here is CAWSSGRALNIQYF. The CDR3 nucleotides are TGTGCCTGGAGTAGCGGGAGGGCCCTGAACATTCAGTACTTC.

The chain couples TRBV7-9 to TRBJ2-7; no clear D. Germline CDR1 SEHNR, CDR2 FQNEAQ (reference sequence). This CDR3 region has 14 residues. Trimming left V 1 base short and J 0 bases short, with 7 bases between. The CDR3 protein is CASSLGPSSYEQYF. The CDR3 region has the DNA TGTGCCAGCAGCTTAGGTCCGAGCTCCTACGAGCAGTACTTC.

The CDR3: CASSSGTSVNEATYEQYF. The CDR3 DNA follows: TGTGCCAGCAGCTCCGGGACTAGCGTAAATGAGGCGACCTACGAGCAGTACTTC. This chain joins TRBV7-9 and TRBJ2-7; the match to TRBD2 covers 10 bases. This CDR3 contains 18 residues. The V segment lost 4 bases and the J segment 2 bases; nucleotides outside the gene matches: 14. Germline V gene data show CDR1 as SEHNR and CDR2 as FQNEAQ (reference sequence).

The J gene is TRBJ2-2, the V gene TRBV7-8; 8 nucleotides agree with TRBD1. The ends lost 5 bases at V and 1 base at J; junction bases unmatched: 6. Germline CDR1 is SGHVS and CDR2 is FQNEAQ. The CDR3 is 16 residues long. CDR3 protein: CASSTRGQGNTGELFF. CDR3 DNA sequence: TGTGCCAGCAGCACACGAGGACAGGGGAACACCGGGGAGCTGTTTTTT.

The chain recombines TRBV15 with TRBJ2-7, with 10 positions matching TRBD1. With V trimmed by 8 bases and J by 1 base, 5 bases remained unmatched. This CDR3 has 14 residues. Germline V gene lookup returns CDR1 LNHNV and CDR2 YYDKDF (reference sequence). CDR3 nucleotide sequence: TGTGCCACCGGCCGGGACAGGGGTTCCTACGAGCAGTACTTC. Its translation is CATGRDRGSYEQYF.

CDR3 bases: TGTGCCATAAGCGCTAGCGGGATCGGCAATGGGGAGCTGTTTTTT. Its translation is CAISASGIGNGELFF. The chain has TRBV10-3 and TRBJ2-2, with TRBD2 matching 9 bases. Germline V gives CDR1 ENHRY, CDR2 SYGVKD. V shed 9 bases, J shed 8 bases, and the junction held 13 bases outside the gene matches. This CDR3 region has 15 residues.

As concerns this clone: This CDR3 is also generated by other DNA sequences in the sample. The rearrangement uses TRBV4-3 and TRBJ2-7; a weak D match, TRBD1 (5 bases). The CDR3 length is 14 residues. Germline CDR1 LGHNA, CDR2 YSLEER. Trimming cost V 0 bases and J 4 bases, with 10 bases left between them. CDR3 nucleotide sequence: TGCGCCAGCAGCCAAGATAGGGGCTCTTACGAGCAGTACTTC. Protein sequence: CASSQDRGSYEQYF.